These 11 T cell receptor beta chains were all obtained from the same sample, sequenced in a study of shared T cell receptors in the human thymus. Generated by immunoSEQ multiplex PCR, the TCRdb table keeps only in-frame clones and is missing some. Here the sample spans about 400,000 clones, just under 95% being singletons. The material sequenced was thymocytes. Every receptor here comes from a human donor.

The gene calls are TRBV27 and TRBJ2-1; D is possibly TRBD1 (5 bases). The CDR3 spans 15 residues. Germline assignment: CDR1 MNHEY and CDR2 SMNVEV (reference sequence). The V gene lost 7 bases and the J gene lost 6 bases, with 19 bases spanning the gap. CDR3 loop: CASIRERWWGNEQFF. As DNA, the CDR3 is TGTGCCAGCATCAGGGAAAGGTGGTGGGGCAATGAGCAGTTCTTC.

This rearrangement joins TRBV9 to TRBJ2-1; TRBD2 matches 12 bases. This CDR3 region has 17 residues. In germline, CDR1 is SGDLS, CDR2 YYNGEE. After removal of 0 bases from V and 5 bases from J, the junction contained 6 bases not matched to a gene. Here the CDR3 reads CASSVEPSGRANNEQFF. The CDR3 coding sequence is TGTGCCAGCAGCGTAGAGCCTAGCGGGAGGGCCAACAATGAGCAGTTCTTC.

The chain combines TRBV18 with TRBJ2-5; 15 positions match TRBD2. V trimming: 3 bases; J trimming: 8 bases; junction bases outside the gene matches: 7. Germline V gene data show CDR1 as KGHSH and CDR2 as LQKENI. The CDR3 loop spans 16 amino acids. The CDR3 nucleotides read TGTGCCAGCTCACCCCCACCGGGACTAGCGGGAGGAACCCAGTACTTC. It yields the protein CASSPPPGLAGGTQYF.

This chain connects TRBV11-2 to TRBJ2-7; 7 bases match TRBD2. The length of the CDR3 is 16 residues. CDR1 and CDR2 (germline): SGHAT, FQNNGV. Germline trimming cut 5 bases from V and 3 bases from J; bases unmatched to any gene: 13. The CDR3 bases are TGTGCCAGCAGCCCCCGGGGCGGGAGAAAACGCTACGAGCAGTACTTC. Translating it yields CASSPRGGRKRYEQYF.

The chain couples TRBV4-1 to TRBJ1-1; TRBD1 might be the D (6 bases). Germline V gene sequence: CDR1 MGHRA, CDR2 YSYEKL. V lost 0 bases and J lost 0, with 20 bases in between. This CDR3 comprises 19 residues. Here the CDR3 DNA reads TGCGCCAGCAGCCAAGATTTACTAGGGGGTTATTCGGTGAACACTGAAGCTTTCTTT. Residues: CASSQDLLGGYSVNTEAFF.

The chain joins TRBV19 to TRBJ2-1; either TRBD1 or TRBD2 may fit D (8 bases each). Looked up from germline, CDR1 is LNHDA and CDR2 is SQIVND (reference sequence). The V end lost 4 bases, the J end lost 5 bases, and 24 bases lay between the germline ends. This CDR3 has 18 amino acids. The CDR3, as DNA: TGTGCCAGTAGTAGGACAGGGAGCGGGAGTGCGGCGAACAATGAGCAGTTCTTC. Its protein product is CASSRTGSGSAANNEQFF.

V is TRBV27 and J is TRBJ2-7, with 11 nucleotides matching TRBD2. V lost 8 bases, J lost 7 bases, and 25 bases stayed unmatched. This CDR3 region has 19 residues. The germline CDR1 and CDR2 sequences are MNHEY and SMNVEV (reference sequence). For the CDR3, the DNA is TGTGCCAGCGGGAAGAACAGGGAAGGAAGGACTAGCGGGTTGTGGGAGCAGTACTTC. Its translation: CASGKNREGRTSGLWEQYF.

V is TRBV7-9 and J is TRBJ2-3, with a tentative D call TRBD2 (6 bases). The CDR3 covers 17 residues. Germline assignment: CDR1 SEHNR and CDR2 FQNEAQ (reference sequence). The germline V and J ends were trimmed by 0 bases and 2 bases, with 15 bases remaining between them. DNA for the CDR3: TGTGCCAGCAGCTTAGCGCGGTTCCCTAGCGACACAGATACGCAGTATTTT. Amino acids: CASSLARFPSDTDTQYF.

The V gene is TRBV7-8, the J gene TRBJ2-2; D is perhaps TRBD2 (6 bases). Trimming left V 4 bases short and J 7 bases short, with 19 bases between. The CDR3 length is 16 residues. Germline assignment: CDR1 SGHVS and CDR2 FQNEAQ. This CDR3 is CASSCSRRDSGGELFF. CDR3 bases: TGTGCCAGCAGCTGCTCTAGGCGGGATTCGGGCGGGGAGCTGTTTTTT.

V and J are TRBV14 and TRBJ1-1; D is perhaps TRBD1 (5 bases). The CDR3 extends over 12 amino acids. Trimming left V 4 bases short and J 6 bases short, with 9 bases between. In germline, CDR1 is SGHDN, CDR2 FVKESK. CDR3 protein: CASSLQGPEAFF. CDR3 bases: TGTGCCAGCAGCCTCCAGGGTCCTGAAGCTTTCTTT.

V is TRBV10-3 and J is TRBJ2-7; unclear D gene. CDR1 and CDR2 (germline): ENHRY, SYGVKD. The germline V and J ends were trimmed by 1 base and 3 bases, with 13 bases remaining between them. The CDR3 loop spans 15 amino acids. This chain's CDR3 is CAISEFKGRGYEQYF. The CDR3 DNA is TGTGCCATCAGTGAGTTTAAAGGTCGTGGCTACGAGCAGTACTTC.